This T cell receptor (beta chain) stems from a study of long-term antiretroviral therapy in people with HIV. Survey-level resolution applied to immunoSEQ assay v3.0. Produced via immunoSEQ multiplex PCR; TCRdb's table is partial and in-frame only. The sample has some 25,000 clones, approximately 82% seen once. This clone was observed once. Antigen unknown. The CDR3 is 15 residues long. Germline V lookup: CDR1 SGHRS, CDR2 YFSETQ. Trimming removed 0 bases from V and 2 bases from J, with 11 bases in between. Study-level points and caveats: Participants lacked recorded data on ART adherence, viral resistance or therapy changes.

The chain combines TRBV5-1 with TRBJ1-2; D gene uncertain. The sequence came from a man aged 18 to 29 with HIV. The source was unsorted PBMCs, collected 3 years after starting antiretroviral therapy. In nucleotides, the CDR3 is TGCGCCAGCAGCTTGGATCCCACAACCAACTATGGCTACACCTTC. Its translation: CASSLDPTTNYGYTF.